The 10 T cell receptor beta chains below all came from one sample that was sequenced in a study of Ad26.COV2.S vaccination and SARS-CoV-2 variants. Using immunoSEQ multiplex PCR, the repertoire was profiled, and TCRdb retains in-frame clones only, with some absent. The sample shows 300,000 to 350,000 clones, roughly nine tenths of them seen only once. This sample's treatment: 19 received Ad26.COV2.S at low or high dose, single or two shots; five or six received placebo; per-sample allocation not given. Sampling occurred on day 63 after the first vaccine or placebo injection. This sample comprised peripheral blood, obtained in a trial of Ad26.COV2.S vaccine versus placebo. The receptors here all came from a person between 18 and 60 years old who received the Ad26.COV2.S COVID-19 vaccine or a placebo.

The chain is built from TRBV27 and TRBJ2-7, with 7 bases aligning to TRBD2. Germline V CDR1 and CDR2: MNHEY, SMNVEV (reference sequence). V shed 3 bases and J 0 bases; nucleotides not matched to a gene: 8. This CDR3 region has 16 residues. CDR3 sequence: CASSFSGGSASYEQYF. CDR3 coding DNA: TGTGCCAGCAGTTTTTCTGGCGGGAGTGCCTCCTACGAGCAGTACTTC.

This chain connects TRBV9 to TRBJ2-7, with 8 nucleotides matching TRBD1. With V trimmed by 4 bases and J by 0 bases, 6 bases remained unmatched. The CDR3 loop spans 15 amino acids. Germline CDR1 SGDLS, CDR2 YYNGEE. In DNA form, the CDR3 reads TGTGCCAGCAGCCCCCGACAGGGGTCCTCCTACGAGCAGTACTTC. It encodes CASSPRQGSSYEQYF.

This clone has ten or more counts. The chain is built from TRBV6-2 or TRBV6-3 and TRBJ1-1; tentatively, D is TRBD1 (6 bases). Germline lookup yields CDR1 MNHEY and CDR2 SVGEGT. Trimming took 6 bases from V and 5 from J, leaving 16 bases between them. CDR3 length: 14 amino acids. CDR3 DNA: TGTGCCAGCAGCCCCTCGGGGGGGCTGACTGAAGCTTTCTTT. Encoded protein: CASSPSGGLTEAFF.

This chain links TRBV6-4 with TRBJ2-5; possibly TRBD1 for D (5 bases). CDR3 length: 13 amino acids. Looked up from germline, CDR1 is MRHNA and CDR2 is SNTAGT. V lost 8 bases and J 5 bases, leaving 15 bases between the germline ends. This CDR3 is CASASGPGETQYF. The CDR3 nucleotides read TGTGCCAGCGCCTCGGGTCCAGGGGAGACCCAGTACTTC.

The gene calls are TRBV2 and TRBJ1-1; D remains unclear. This CDR3 has 13 residues. Germline assignment: CDR1 SNHLY and CDR2 FYNNEI. V was pared by 7 bases and J by 0 bases, with 9 bases between. CDR3: CASTVDLNTEAFF. The CDR3, as DNA: TGTGCCAGCACTGTGGACCTGAACACTGAAGCTTTCTTT.

The V gene is TRBV11-1, the J gene TRBJ1-3; tentatively, D is TRBD1 (6 bases). Germline values: CDR1 SGHAT, CDR2 FQDESV (reference sequence). The CDR3 covers 14 residues. Trimming took off 5 bases at V and 2 bases at J, with 10 bases between the two ends. CDR3 in amino acids: CASSLDRTGNTIYF. CDR3 in DNA: TGTGCCAGCAGCCTCGACAGGACTGGAAACACCATATATTTT.

V gene TRBV4-1 combines with J gene TRBJ2-7; 15 bases align to TRBD2. Germline V gene data show CDR1 as MGHRA and CDR2 as YSYEKL. The CDR3 is 16 residues long. The ends lost 3 bases at V and 4 bases at J; junction bases unmatched: 4. CDR3 DNA sequence: TGCGCCAGCAGCCATTTCGGACTAGCGGGAGGGTACGAGCAGTACTTC. Translating gives CASSHFGLAGGYEQYF.

The chain uses TRBV5-1 and TRBJ1-5; 7 bases agree with TRBD1. V lost 4 bases and J lost 7; bases outside the gene matches: 11. CDR3 length equals 15 residues. Germline assignment: CDR1 SGHRS and CDR2 YFSETQ. Here the CDR3 reads CASSLEGAVGQPQHF. The CDR3 bases are TGCGCCAGCAGCCTGGAGGGGGCCGTGGGGCAGCCCCAGCATTTT.

V usage is TRBV4-1 and J usage is TRBJ1-2; maybe TRBD1 (6 bases). In germline, CDR1 is MGHRA, CDR2 YSYEKL. V lost 3 bases, J lost 0 bases, and 23 bases lay in between. CDR3 length: 19 amino acids. The CDR3 DNA follows: TGCGCCAGCAGCCAGATTCAAATTAGGGGGTTGAGTTCTAACTATGGCTACACCTTC. Protein: CASSQIQIRGLSSNYGYTF.

This clone appeared a few times. The chain combines TRBV9 with TRBJ1-3; D is perhaps TRBD1 (5 bases). CDR1 is SGDLS and CDR2 is YYNGEE in the germline V gene. Trimming took 3 bases from V and 2 from J, leaving 15 bases between them. CDR3 length: 16 residues. CDR3 residues: CASSADAAGPGNTIYF. The CDR3 coding sequence is TGTGCCAGCAGCGCCGATGCCGCGGGACCTGGAAACACCATATATTTT.